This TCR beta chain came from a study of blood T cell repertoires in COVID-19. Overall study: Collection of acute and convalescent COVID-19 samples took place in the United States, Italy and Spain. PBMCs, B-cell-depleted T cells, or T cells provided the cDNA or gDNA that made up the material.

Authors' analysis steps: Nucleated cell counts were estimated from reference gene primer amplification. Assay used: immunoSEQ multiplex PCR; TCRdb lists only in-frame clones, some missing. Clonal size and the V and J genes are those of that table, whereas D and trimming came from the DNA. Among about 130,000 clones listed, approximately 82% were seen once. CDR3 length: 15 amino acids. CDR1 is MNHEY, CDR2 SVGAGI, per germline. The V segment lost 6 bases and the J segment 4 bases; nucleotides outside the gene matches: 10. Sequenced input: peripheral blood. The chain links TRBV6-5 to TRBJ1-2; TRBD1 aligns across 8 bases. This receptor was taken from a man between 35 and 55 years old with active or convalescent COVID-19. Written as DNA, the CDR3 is TGTGCCAGCAGCGGGCTGCGACAGGGGAGCTATGGCTACACCTTC. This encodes CASSGLRQGSYGYTF.